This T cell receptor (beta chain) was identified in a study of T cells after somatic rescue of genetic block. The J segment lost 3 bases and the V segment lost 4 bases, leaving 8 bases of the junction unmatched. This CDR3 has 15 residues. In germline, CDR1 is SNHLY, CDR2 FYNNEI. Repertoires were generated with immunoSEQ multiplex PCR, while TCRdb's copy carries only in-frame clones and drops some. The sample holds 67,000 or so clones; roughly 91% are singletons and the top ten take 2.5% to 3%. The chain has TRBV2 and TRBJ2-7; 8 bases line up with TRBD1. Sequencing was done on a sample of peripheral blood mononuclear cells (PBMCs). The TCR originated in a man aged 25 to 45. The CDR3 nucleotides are TGTGCCAGCAGTGTCGGACAGGGAAACTTCTACGAGCAGTACTTC. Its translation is CASSVGQGNFYEQYF.